The 23 T cell receptor beta chains below come from one sample, sequenced in a study of CD8 T cells in Susac syndrome. The RNA input was about 0.5 to 1 ug, and it was reverse transcribed with random hexamers. TCRdb reanalysed the immunoSEQ multiplex PCR reads using MiXCR and keeps one entry per CDR3 protein. This repertoire shows approximately 200,000 distinct CDR3 sequences, over 90% found once; its top ten account for 0.082%. The sequenced sample consisted of CD4+ T cells from PBMCs. Receptor source: a human donor with multiple sclerosis.

This chain uses TRBV20-1 with TRBJ2-3; a weak D match, TRBD1 (5 bases). The CDR3 runs 13 residues. Germline values: CDR1 DFQATT, CDR2 SNEGSKA (reference sequence). The V and J ends lost 1 base and 6 bases respectively, with 11 bases between them. CDR3 residues: CSARGSPGDTQYF. Here the CDR3 DNA reads TGCAGTGCTAGAGGGTCGCCAGGGGATACGCAGTATTTT.

This clonotype was observed once. The CDR3 nucleotides read TGCAGCGTACAGAGCGGTAGGAGCACAGATACGCAGTATTTT. Translated: CSVQSGRSTDTQYF. V and J are TRBV29-1 and TRBJ2-3; TRBD2 is a possible D gene (5 bases). CDR1 is SQVTM and CDR2 is ANQGSEA in the germline V gene. V was trimmed by 6 bases and J by 0 bases, leaving 13 bases between them. This CDR3 comprises 14 residues.

The CDR3 protein is CASSLAGVPWGLQETQYF. The CDR3 DNA sequence: TGCGCCAGCAGCTTGGCCGGCGTTCCGTGGGGTTTACAAGAGACCCAGTACTTC. The chain links TRBV5-1 to TRBJ2-5, with unresolved D. Germline V lookup: CDR1 SGHRS, CDR2 YFSETQ. There are 18 residues in the CDR3. The germline V and J ends were trimmed by 0 bases and 2 bases, with 20 bases remaining between them.

This clonotype was picked up one time. The gene calls are TRBV27 and TRBJ2-1, with 8 bases aligning to TRBD2. The V gene end was trimmed by 4 bases and the J gene end by 6 bases; junction bases not matched to a gene: 5. This CDR3 region has 14 residues. CDR1 MNHEY and CDR2 SMNVEV come from the germline V gene (reference sequence). For the CDR3, the DNA is TGTGCCAGCAGTTCACGGACTAGCTCCAATGAGCAGTTCTTC. Encoded protein: CASSSRTSSNEQFF.

V and J are TRBV20-1 and TRBJ2-7, with 9 bases aligning to TRBD1. CDR1 and CDR2 from the germline V gene are DFQATT and SNEGSKA (reference sequence). The CDR3 contains 15 residues. Unmatched junction bases numbered 11, after V lost 3 bases and J lost 5 bases. Here the CDR3 reads CSASSPQGALDEQYF. As DNA, the CDR3 is TGCAGTGCTAGTTCGCCACAGGGGGCGCTGGACGAGCAGTACTTC.

This clonotype was seen just once. This sequence joins TRBV20-1 and TRBJ2-2; D is uncertain. CDR1 and CDR2 (germline): DFQATT, SNEGSKA (reference sequence). The length of the CDR3 is 15 residues. V was clipped by 1 base and J by 6 bases, with 15 bases between them. The CDR3 reads CSARAASALPGELFF. As DNA, the CDR3 is TGCAGTGCTAGAGCGGCTAGTGCCCTCCCCGGGGAGCTGTTTTTT.

The chain links TRBV20-1 to TRBJ2-3, with D perhaps being TRBD1 or TRBD2 (6 bases each). The CDR3 runs 14 residues. Trimming left V 1 base short and J 3 bases short, with 11 bases between. Germline CDR1 and CDR2: DFQATT and SNEGSKA (reference sequence). CDR3 DNA sequence: TGCAGTGCTAGAGTTGGGGGGCCGACAGATACGCAGTATTTT. Protein sequence: CSARVGGPTDTQYF.

The CDR3 bases are TGCGCCAGCGGGCCTCAGGGGAACTATGGCTACACCTTC. It specifies CASGPQGNYGYTF. This chain uses TRBV5-1 with TRBJ1-2; D perhaps matches TRBD1 (6 bases). This CDR3 region has 13 residues. Trimming shortened V by 7 bases and J by 2 bases, and 12 bases separated the two germline ends. The V gene's germline CDR1 is SGHRS and CDR2 YFSETQ.

The chain links TRBV6-2 or TRBV6-3 to TRBJ2-2; a possible D gene is TRBD1 (6 bases). This CDR3 contains 15 residues. Trimming pared 4 bases from V and 0 bases from J, leaving 9 bases between. CDR1 and CDR2 (germline): MNHEY, SVGEGT. Here the CDR3 reads CASSLRGTNTGELFF. CDR3 DNA: TGTGCCAGCAGTTTGAGGGGGACGAACACCGGGGAGCTGTTTTTT.

The rearrangement links TRBV18 to TRBJ2-7; no clear D. The CDR3 loop spans 13 amino acids. The germline gives CDR1 KGHSH, CDR2 LQKENI. V was trimmed by 2 bases and J by 4 bases, leaving 9 bases between them. The CDR3 DNA reads TGTGCCAGCTCACCAATGGCGGATTACGAGCAGTACTTC. It codes for CASSPMADYEQYF. Looking up the rest from reference TRBV18 and TRBJ2-7 gives the full variable domain: NAGVMQNPRHLVRRRGQEARLRCSPMKGHSHVYWYRQLPEEGLKFMVYLQKENIIDESGMPKERFSAEFPKEGPSILRIQQVVRGDSAAYFCASSPMADYEQYFGPGTRLTVT.

The chain joins TRBV12-5 to TRBJ1-1; D remains unclear. CDR1 and CDR2 (germline): LGHNT, FRNRAP. Trimming took 1 base from V and 5 from J, leaving 14 bases between them. This CDR3 has 15 residues. DNA for the CDR3: TGTGCTAGTGGTTTGGGATCCTACGGTGGGACTGAAGCTTTCTTT. It specifies CASGLGSYGGTEAFF.

The rearrangement links TRBV9 to TRBJ2-1, with TRBD1 matching over 10 bases. CDR3 length equals 17 residues. The germline V gene encodes CDR1 SGDLS and CDR2 YYNGEE. J gave up 8 bases and V 4 bases, and 15 bases lay outside the gene matches. CDR3 amino acids: CASSQTGGRAPRDEQFF. CDR3 coding DNA: TGTGCCAGCAGCCAGACAGGGGGCAGGGCTCCTCGGGATGAGCAGTTCTTC.

The V gene is TRBV27, the J gene TRBJ1-1; D is perhaps TRBD1 (5 bases). V was trimmed by 3 bases and J by 0 bases, leaving 11 bases between them. The CDR3 extends over 15 amino acids. Germline CDR1 MNHEY, CDR2 SMNVEV (reference sequence). The CDR3: CASSFISRVNTEAFF. The CDR3 DNA follows: TGTGCCAGCAGTTTTATATCCAGGGTGAACACTGAAGCTTTCTTT.

The V gene is TRBV4-1, the J gene TRBJ1-2, with 7 nucleotides matching TRBD1. The germline gives CDR1 MGHRA, CDR2 YSYEKL. CDR3 length: 15 amino acids. The J segment lost 2 bases and the V segment lost 1 base, leaving 4 bases of the junction unmatched. CDR3 in amino acids: CASSQGDRANYGYTF. In DNA, the CDR3 is TGCGCCAGCAGCCAAGGCGACAGGGCGAACTATGGCTACACCTTC.

This clonotype was recorded once. The chain recombines TRBV3-1 with TRBJ2-5; D ambiguous. This CDR3 has 13 residues. Per germline, CDR1 LGHDT and CDR2 YNNKEL (reference sequence). V was pared by 5 bases and J by 5 bases, with 12 bases between. The CDR3 spells CASSYTGSETQYF. The DNA of the CDR3 is TGTGCCAGCAGCTACACTGGGTCGGAGACCCAGTACTTC.

Of note for this clonotype: At one end, the junction sequence differs from germline, possibly due to a read error. The gene calls are TRBV29-1 and TRBJ1-4; D is perhaps TRBD1 (6 bases). The CDR3 is 12 amino acids. Germline CDR1 is SQVTM and CDR2 is ANQGSEA. CDR3 residues: CSVRTAQSPAVF. CDR3 in DNA: TGCAGCGTCCGGACAGCTCAGTCCCCGGCCGTTTTT.

DNA of the CDR3: TGTGCCAGCGGGACAACCCCACCCTCGGCTTTCTTT. This translates into CASGTTPPSAFF. This chain joins TRBV3-1 and TRBJ1-1, with D possibly matching TRBD1 (6 bases). The V and J ends lost 8 bases and 11 bases respectively, with 18 bases between them. Germline CDR1 reads LGHDT; CDR2 reads YNNKEL (reference sequence). There are 12 residues in the CDR3.

The V call is TRBV9, the J call TRBJ2-3; the D gene could be TRBD1 or TRBD2 (5 bases each). There are 16 residues in the CDR3. V lost 4 bases and J 2 bases, leaving 17 bases between the germline ends. The germline V gene has CDR1 SGDLS and CDR2 YYNGEE. In DNA form, the CDR3 reads TGTGCCAGCAGCACCCACTTTTCGGGGACCACAGATACGCAGTATTTT. Protein: CASSTHFSGTTDTQYF.

The sample holds one count of this clonotype. This chain joins TRBV6-2 or TRBV6-3 and TRBJ2-1, with D possibly being TRBD2 (6 bases). Germline CDR1 MNHEY, CDR2 SVGEGT. V was cut by 5 bases and J by 14 bases, with 22 bases left in between. CDR3 size: 14 residues. The CDR3 sequence: CASSPLGGAVMKFF. Written as DNA, the CDR3 is TGTGCCAGCAGTCCTCTCGGGGGAGCGGTCATGAAGTTCTTC.

V and J are TRBV29-1 and TRBJ1-2; D call uncertain. Germline CDR1 is SQVTM and CDR2 is ANQGSEA. Trimming removed 4 bases from V and 6 bases from J, with 18 bases in between. The length of the CDR3 is 14 residues. The CDR3 sequence: CSVGLMRRSDGYTF. Written as DNA, the CDR3 is TGCAGCGTTGGCTTAATGCGACGGTCGGATGGCTACACCTTC.

Here the CDR3 reads CAWSQYNEQFF. CDR3 nucleotide sequence: TGTGCCTGGAGCCAGTACAATGAGCAGTTCTTC. This rearrangement joins TRBV30 to TRBJ2-1; D uncertain. This CDR3 has 11 residues. CDR1 and CDR2 (germline): GTSNPN, SVGIG (reference sequence). Trimming took off 3 bases at V and 4 bases at J, with 4 bases between the two ends.

This chain joins TRBV7-3 and TRBJ2-3; the match to TRBD2 covers 12 bases. The CDR3 covers 16 residues. V was pared by 3 bases and J by 4 bases, with 5 bases of the junction left unmatched. Per the germline V gene, CDR1 is SGHTA and CDR2 is FQGTGA. CDR3 in amino acids: CASSLGLAGDSDTQYF. The CDR3 DNA sequence: TGTGCCAGCAGCTTGGGACTAGCGGGCGATTCAGATACGCAGTATTTT.

The chain combines TRBV29-1 with TRBJ2-7, with 8 positions matching TRBD1. The CDR3 loop spans 11 amino acids. The trim removed 6 bases at V and 5 bases at J, leaving 3 bases unmatched. CDR1 is SQVTM and CDR2 is ANQGSEA in the germline V gene. The CDR3 DNA reads as TGCAGCGTCGCGACAGGGGACGAGCAGTACTTC. As protein: CSVATGDEQYF.